This TCR beta chain appears in the sequencing data of a study of blood T cell repertoires in COVID-19. Across the study: Spain, Italy and the United States supplied samples that represented acute and convalescent COVID-19. PBMCs, B-cell-depleted T cells, or T cells provided the cDNA or gDNA that made up the material.

The CDR3 spans 14 residues. Per the germline V gene, CDR1 is SGHVS and CDR2 is FQNEAQ. Trimming left V 6 bases short and J 9 bases short, with 17 bases between. There are a few counts of this clone. Measured with immunoSEQ multiplex PCR; TCRdb has only the in-frame clones, and not every one. The sample lists roughly 200,000 clones, about 85% occurring once. The V and J genes are TRBV7-8 and TRBJ2-2, with no clear D. Sequenced sample: PBMCs or T cells enriched from blood (not recorded which). The clonotype was recovered from a middle-aged woman in a cohort exposed to, infected with or recovered from COVID-19 (not recorded which). CDR3 protein: CASSLVGPERELFF. The CDR3 bases are TGTGCCAGCAGTCTAGTTGGCCCTGAACGGGAGCTGTTTTTT.